Listed here are 23 T cell receptor beta chains from one sample, sequenced in a study of shared clonotypes between healthy human individuals. Profiled with immunoSEQ multiplex PCR; TCRdb holds only in-frame clones, not every one. This table holds hundreds of thousands of clones, around 73% found once. Input material: memory CD4+ T cells sorted from blood. Regarding subset: CD45RA-negative fraction. These receptors all come from a woman aged 30 to 39 in good health.

This chain uses TRBV25-1 with TRBJ2-3; 14 bases fit TRBD2. V shed 2 bases and J 6 bases; nucleotides not matched to a gene: 7. CDR1 is MGHDK and CDR2 is SYGVNS in the germline V gene. There are 17 residues in the CDR3. CDR3 nucleotide sequence: TGTGCCAGCAGTGAAGAGGGACTAGCGGGAGTTCGGGATACGCAGTATTTT. It translates to CASSEEGLAGVRDTQYF. The variable domain in full, completed from reference TRBV25-1 and TRBJ2-3, reads EADIYQTPRYLVIGTGKKITLECSQTMGHDKMYWYQQDPGMELHLIHYSYGVNSTEKGDLSSESTVSRIRTEHFPLTLESARPSHTSQYLCASSEEGLAGVRDTQYFGPGTRLTVL.

The rearrangement links TRBV5-6 to TRBJ2-5; the match to TRBD1 covers 8 bases. The CDR3 has 15 amino acids. CDR1 and CDR2 (germline): SGHDT, YYEEEE. V was clipped by 2 bases and J by 5 bases; unmatched bases: 8. CDR3 region: CASSFRQGMLETQYF. The CDR3 DNA follows: TGTGCCAGCAGCTTCAGACAGGGGATGTTGGAGACCCAGTACTTC.

V and J are TRBV11-2 and TRBJ1-6; tentative D call: TRBD1 (5 bases). V was cut by 1 base and J by 5 bases, with 9 bases left in between. The CDR3 spans 15 residues. Per the germline V gene, CDR1 is SGHAT and CDR2 is FQNNGV. The CDR3: CASSLGLGDNSPLHF. CDR3 sequence (DNA): TGTGCCAGCAGCTTAGGGTTAGGGGATAATTCACCCCTCCACTTT.

The chain recombines TRBV6-5 with TRBJ2-7; 12 bases match TRBD1. Germline CDR1 is MNHEY and CDR2 is SVGAGI. Unmatched junction bases numbered 7, after V lost 8 bases and J lost 5 bases. CDR3 length equals 14 residues. CDR3 amino acids: CASEPGQGAHEQYF. The CDR3 coding sequence is TGTGCCAGCGAACCGGGACAGGGGGCCCACGAGCAGTACTTC.

This chain links TRBV18 with TRBJ2-5; possibly TRBD2 for D (6 bases). Germline CDR1 and CDR2: KGHSH and LQKENI. Trimming cost V 3 bases and J 1 base, with 9 bases left between them. This CDR3 spans 14 amino acids. The CDR3 DNA sequence: TGTGCCAGCTCACCCCCGGGACTCCAAGAGACCCAGTACTTC. It is translated as CASSPPGLQETQYF.

This clone has a handful of counts. Other DNA sequences in this specimen translate into the identical CDR3. This chain uses TRBV18 with TRBJ2-3, with no clear D. The V gene lost 0 bases and the J gene lost 0 bases, with 1 base spanning the gap. CDR3 length: 13 amino acids. Per the germline V gene, CDR1 is KGHSH and CDR2 is LQKENI. Written as DNA, the CDR3 is TGTGCCAGCTCACCACCTAGCACAGATACGCAGTATTTT. The encoded protein is CASSPPSTDTQYF. Using reference TRBV18 and TRBJ2-3 for the parts outside the CDR3, the full variable domain is NAGVMQNPRHLVRRRGQEARLRCSPMKGHSHVYWYRQLPEEGLKFMVYLQKENIIDESGMPKERFSAEFPKEGPSILRIQQVVRGDSAAYFCASSPPSTDTQYFGPGTRLTVL.

A single count supports this clone. V usage is TRBV11-2 and J usage is TRBJ2-1; 8 bases are shared with TRBD2. The CDR3 runs to 18 residues. Germline lookup yields CDR1 SGHAT and CDR2 FQNNGV. The trim removed 2 bases at V and 10 bases at J, leaving 19 bases unmatched. The CDR3 nucleotides read TGTGCCAGCAGCTTAACGGGGGGGGACGTAGGGCCAAGAAGCGAGCAGTTCTTC. Protein sequence: CASSLTGGDVGPRSEQFF.

This clone turned up a few times. This chain links TRBV27 with TRBJ1-5, with 8 nucleotides matching TRBD1. The CDR3 extends over 14 amino acids. Trimming cost V 5 bases and J 5 bases; bases outside gene matches: 5. Germline CDR1 reads MNHEY; CDR2 reads SMNVEV (reference sequence). DNA for the CDR3: TGTGCCAGCAGTGACAGGGGAGGCGATCAGCCCCAGCATTTT. Protein: CASSDRGGDQPQHF.

This chain joins TRBV30 and TRBJ2-1, with 7 bases identical to TRBD2. Trimming removed 2 bases from V and 5 bases from J; junction bases left unmatched: 9. Germline V lookup: CDR1 GTSNPN, CDR2 SVGIG (reference sequence). CDR3 length equals 15 residues. The CDR3 coding sequence is TGTGCCTGGAGTAGGGGTAGCGGGCCAAACAATGAGCAGTTCTTC. Encoded protein: CAWSRGSGPNNEQFF.

The V and J genes are TRBV15 and TRBJ2-5, with TRBD2 matching over 10 bases. CDR3 length: 15 residues. V trimming: 1 base; J trimming: 3 bases; junction bases outside the gene matches: 2. CDR1 LNHNV and CDR2 YYDKDF come from the germline V gene (reference sequence). This chain's CDR3 is CATSRAGTSEETQYF. The CDR3 DNA reads TGTGCCACCAGCAGAGCTGGGACTAGCGAAGAGACCCAGTACTTC.

This clone appeared a few times. Other DNA sequences in this sample translate to the same CDR3. V is TRBV18 and J is TRBJ2-7; 14 nucleotides agree with TRBD2. The CDR3 has 16 amino acids. Germline V gene data show CDR1 as KGHSH and CDR2 as LQKENI. The V and J ends lost 0 bases and 3 bases, in that order; junction bases with no gene match: 1. This chain's CDR3 is CASSPPGLAGGYEQYF. The CDR3, as DNA: TGTGCCAGCTCACCACCCGGACTAGCGGGAGGCTACGAGCAGTACTTC. The full variable domain, with the rest looked up from reference TRBV18 and TRBJ2-7, is NAGVMQNPRHLVRRRGQEARLRCSPMKGHSHVYWYRQLPEEGLKFMVYLQKENIIDESGMPKERFSAEFPKEGPSILRIQQVVRGDSAAYFCASSPPGLAGGYEQYFGPGTRLTVT.

This clone came up a few times. The V call is TRBV5-7, the J call TRBJ2-1; perhaps TRBD1 as D (6 bases). Being an ORF, TRBV5-7 has a function that is uncertain. This CDR3 has 14 residues. V dropped 6 bases and J dropped 5 bases, with 15 bases sitting between them. The CDR3 loop is CASTYRELNNEQFF. As DNA, the CDR3 is TGTGCCAGCACCTACAGGGAACTCAACAATGAGCAGTTCTTC.

The rearrangement uses TRBV10-1 and TRBJ2-7; D not resolved. CDR3 length: 11 residues. The germline V gene encodes CDR1 WNHNN and CDR2 SYGVQD (reference sequence). The ends were cut back, 2 bases at V and 7 bases at J, with 6 bases in the middle. CDR3 in DNA: TGCGCCAGCAGTGAGGCCGGAGAGCAGTACTTC. Translating it yields CASSEAGEQYF.

The rearrangement links TRBV2 to TRBJ1-5, with 8 bases fitting TRBD1. From germline, CDR1 is SNHLY and CDR2 FYNNEI. Trimming removed 5 bases from V and 2 bases from J; junction bases left unmatched: 5. The CDR3 is made up of 15 amino acids. CDR3 coding DNA: TGTGCCAGCAGTCGGGGACAGGTTGGCAATCAGCCCCAGCATTTT. It specifies CASSRGQVGNQPQHF.

The chain recombines TRBV7-9 with TRBJ2-3; a possible D gene is TRBD1 (6 bases). This CDR3 contains 14 residues. The germline V and J ends were trimmed by 3 bases and 0 bases, with 7 bases remaining between them. CDR1 and CDR2 from the germline V gene are SEHNR and FQNEAQ (reference sequence). The CDR3 is CASSLQGSTDTQYF. In nucleotides, the CDR3 is TGTGCCAGCAGCTTGCAGGGGAGCACAGATACGCAGTATTTT.

The chain uses TRBV19 and TRBJ1-2; the D is unclear. This CDR3 region has 13 residues. Trimming pared 4 bases from V and 4 bases from J, leaving 10 bases between. Germline loops: CDR1 LNHDA, CDR2 SQIVND (reference sequence). The CDR3 sequence is CASSRHTSYGYTF. CDR3 coding DNA: TGTGCCAGTAGTAGGCACACGTCCTATGGCTACACCTTC.

The chain uses TRBV5-1 and TRBJ2-3, with D perhaps matching TRBD1 (6 bases). This CDR3 spans 16 amino acids. From germline, CDR1 is SGHRS and CDR2 YFSETQ. V lost 0 bases and J lost 5, with 16 bases in between. For the CDR3, the DNA is TGCGCCAGCAGCTTGGACCCAGGGGCCCAGGAAGATACGCAGTATTTT. As protein: CASSLDPGAQEDTQYF.

As for this clone: This CDR3 is also generated by other DNA sequences in the sample. The chain couples TRBV19 to TRBJ1-1; weak D call: TRBD1 (5 bases). Trimming took 2 bases from V and 4 from J, leaving 8 bases between them. Germline V lookup: CDR1 LNHDA, CDR2 SQIVND (reference sequence). This CDR3 has 13 residues. The CDR3 region is CASSINGGTEAFF. The CDR3 bases are TGTGCCAGTAGTATAAACGGGGGCACTGAAGCTTTCTTT.

The CDR3 DNA follows: TGCGCCAGCAGCTCCGGACAGTTCCAAGAGACCCAGTACTTC. As protein: CASSSGQFQETQYF. The chain recombines TRBV5-1 with TRBJ2-5; maybe TRBD1 (6 bases). Germline lookup yields CDR1 SGHRS and CDR2 YFSETQ. V was trimmed by 3 bases and J by 1 base, leaving 10 bases between them. There are 14 residues in the CDR3.

The rearrangement links TRBV4-1 to TRBJ2-7; maybe TRBD2 (6 bases). Trimming pared 0 bases from V and 0 bases from J, leaving 12 bases between. The germline gives CDR1 MGHRA, CDR2 YSYEKL. This CDR3 is 16 amino acids long. The CDR3 DNA reads as TGCGCCAGCAGCCAAGAGTGGGGGAGGTACTCCTACGAGCAGTACTTC. Translation gives CASSQEWGRYSYEQYF.

The DNA of the CDR3 is TGTGCCAGCAGCGTAGGGGGGACACGGCTCGATACGCAGTATTTT. Residues: CASSVGGTRLDTQYF. The chain is built from TRBV9 and TRBJ2-3, with D possibly matching TRBD1 (6 bases). The V and J ends lost 0 bases and 6 bases respectively, with 14 bases between them. The germline V gene encodes CDR1 SGDLS and CDR2 YYNGEE. The CDR3 length is 15 residues.

The CDR3 DNA is TGCGCCAGTTCATTACAGGGGTATGAAGCTTTCTTT. Translated, it gives CASSLQGYEAFF. This sequence joins TRBV10-2 and TRBJ1-1, with TRBD1 identical over 7 bases. J gave up 7 bases and V 9 bases, and 8 bases lay outside the gene matches. Germline V CDR1 and CDR2: WSHSY, SAAADI. The CDR3 length is 12 residues.

This chain uses TRBV2 with TRBJ2-7; no reliable D call. The CDR3 contains 15 residues. V lost 7 bases to trimming and J lost 0 bases, with 16 bases between them. Germline V lookup: CDR1 SNHLY, CDR2 FYNNEI. The CDR3, as DNA: TGTGCCAGCACACTTATTGGGAAAAGCTCCTACGAGCAGTACTTC. As protein: CASTLIGKSSYEQYF.